These 2 T cell receptor delta chains originate from one sample sequenced in a study of γδ T cells in repeated Plasmodium falciparum infection. TCRdb called clones from the multiplex PCR reads again using CATT. The sample lists around 50,000 delta-chain clones, around 1.5% occurring once. Bulk repertoires came from Vgamma9/Vdelta2+ or Vdelta2-negative gammadelta T cells flow-sorted from PBMC. The sample consisted of gamma-delta T cells from blood. The receptors here all came from a pool of human donors (malaria-infected and uninfected, not separated).

This clone was counted between two and nine times. The translation of this DNA and the TCRdb protein of a much larger clone differ at residue 17, probably owing to a read error; the protein shown here is translated from the DNA. The chain couples TRDV2 to TRDJ1; 12 bases map to TRDD3. The germline CDR1 and CDR2 sequences are GEAIGNYY and EKD. The CDR3 has 19 residues. The CDR3 loop reads CACDGRPSYAGGYGNKPIF. In nucleotides, the CDR3 is TGTGCCTGTGACGGTCGGCCTTCCTACGCTGGGGGATACGGGAATAAACCCATCTTT.

This clone was counted a few times. TCRdb lists the protein of a much larger clone for this DNA, which differs at residue 19, so this is likely a read error; the protein given here is translated from the DNA itself. V and J are TRDV1 and TRDJ1, with 12 bases lining up with TRDD3. The J gene comes from matching the DNA to germline here; TCRdb lacks it. This CDR3 spans 23 amino acids. CDR1 is TSWWSYY, CDR2 QGS, per germline. CDR3 sequence reads: CALGELGPSYDWGIQGNTGKLIF. CDR3 nucleotides: TGTGCTCTTGGGGAACTGGGGCCTTCCTACGACTGGGGGATACAAGGGAACACCGGTAAACTCATCTTT.